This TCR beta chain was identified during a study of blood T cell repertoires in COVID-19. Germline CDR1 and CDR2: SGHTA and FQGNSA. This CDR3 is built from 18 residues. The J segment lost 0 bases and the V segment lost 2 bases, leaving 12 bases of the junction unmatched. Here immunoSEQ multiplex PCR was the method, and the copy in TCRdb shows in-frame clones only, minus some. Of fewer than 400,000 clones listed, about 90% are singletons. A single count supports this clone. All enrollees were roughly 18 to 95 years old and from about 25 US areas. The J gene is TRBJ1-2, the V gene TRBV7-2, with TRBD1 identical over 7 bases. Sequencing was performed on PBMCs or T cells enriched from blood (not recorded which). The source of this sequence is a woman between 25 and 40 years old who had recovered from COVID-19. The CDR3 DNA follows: TGTGCCAGCAGCTTATATCAGGCGGTGACAGGGCCTAACTATGGCTACACCTTC. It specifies CASSLYQAVTGPNYGYTF.